This record covers a single T cell receptor (beta chain). This sample was included in a study of technical replicates of blood from a few donors. Assay: immunoSEQ multiplex PCR; the TCRdb copy retains only in-frame clones and omits some. The top ten hold about 0.26% of the sample, which has under 100,000 clones, about 94% seen once. V lost 5 bases, J lost 8 bases, and 5 bases stayed unmatched. Germline V gene sequence: CDR1 SGHTA, CDR2 FQGTGA. CDR3 length: 13 residues. The chain carries TRBV7-3 and TRBJ1-2; TRBD1 aligns across 10 bases. The TCR comes from a human donor in good health. The material sequenced was T cells isolated from PBMCs. CDR3 nucleotides: TGTGCCAGCAGCCCCCGACAGGGGGCGGGCTACACCTTC. Translation: CASSPRQGAGYTF.